A single sample gave rise to the 18 T cell receptor beta chains below, sequenced in a study of cytomegalovirus exposure and HLA in healthy donors (TCRdb year 2017). Receptor amplification or capture employed the immunoSEQ multiplex PCR assay. A mixture of 60 forward primers for TCR Vbeta segments and 13 reverse primers for TCR Jbeta segments was used in the multiplex PCR. TCRdb took this table from immuneACCESS and kept in-frame rearrangements with V and J called. Such tables lack part of the clones; where checked against another copy, unresolved V genes explain under half of the gap, and the rest is unexplained. In all, the sample holds 160,000 or so clones, and approximately 80% of those were seen once. In total, the top ten clones hold approximately 2.3% of the sample. The source material was PBMCs. These receptors were taken from a man aged 50 to 59 in good health and CMV-seropositive.

A single count supports this clone. The rearrangement links TRBV7-2 to TRBJ1-1, with D possibly being TRBD1 (5 bases). The CDR3 consists of 15 residues. Trimming shortened V by 5 bases and J by 0 bases, and 13 bases separated the two germline ends. The germline gives CDR1 SGHTA, CDR2 FQGNSA. In DNA, the CDR3 is TGTGCCAGCAGCCGCGGGGCCGCGTTGAACACTGAAGCTTTCTTT. Its translation: CASSRGAALNTEAFF.

This clone has only a few counts. The chain couples TRBV7-2 to TRBJ1-1; TRBD1 is a possible D gene (6 bases). Trimming removed 1 base at V and 10 bases at J, with 16 bases between. The germline V gene encodes CDR1 SGHTA and CDR2 FQGNSA. The length of the CDR3 is 14 residues. The CDR3, as DNA: TGTGCCAGCAGCTTAGATCCAGGGGTGAGGGGAGCTTTCTTT. Amino acids: CASSLDPGVRGAFF.

The chain employs TRBV4-3 and TRBJ1-3, with D maybe TRBD1 (6 bases). The germline V gene has CDR1 LGHNA and CDR2 YSLEER. The CDR3 length is 16 residues. The germline V and J ends were trimmed by 1 base and 0 bases, with 10 bases remaining between them. The CDR3 region is CASSQGGRPSGNTIYF. CDR3 DNA: TGCGCCAGCAGCCAAGGGGGGCGACCCTCTGGAAACACCATATATTTT.

For this clone: Other nucleotide sequences from this sample produce the same CDR3. The chain employs TRBV29-1 and TRBJ2-1, with D maybe TRBD1 (6 bases). V dropped 3 bases and J dropped 2 bases, with 8 bases sitting between them. CDR1 and CDR2 from the germline V gene are SQVTM and ANQGSEA. The CDR3 has 13 amino acids. The CDR3 spells CSVDRTAYNEQFF. The CDR3 DNA is TGCAGCGTTGATCGGACAGCCTACAATGAGCAGTTCTTC.

The V gene is TRBV12-5, the J gene TRBJ1-2; no reliable D call. The CDR3 consists of 13 residues. From germline, CDR1 is LGHNT and CDR2 FRNRAP. V was clipped by 1 base and J by 8 bases, with 11 bases between them. The CDR3 reads CASGLAGWYGYTF. In DNA, the CDR3 is TGTGCTAGTGGTTTGGCGGGATGGTACGGCTACACCTTC.

This clone was seen more than once but under ten times. V gene TRBV4-3 combines with J gene TRBJ2-7, with TRBD2 identical over 8 bases. This CDR3 region has 16 residues. With 0 bases clipped from V and 6 bases from J, the junction kept 10 bases outside the gene matches. Per germline, CDR1 LGHNA and CDR2 YSLEER. CDR3 residues: CASSQDFRGGRVEQYF. CDR3 in DNA: TGCGCCAGCAGCCAAGATTTCCGGGGGGGCCGGGTCGAGCAGTACTTC.

The chain joins TRBV7-2 to TRBJ2-3; 8 nucleotides match TRBD2. V shed 1 base and J 0 bases; nucleotides not matched to a gene: 3. Germline-derived CDR1 and CDR2 are SGHTA and FQGNSA. CDR3 length equals 16 residues. In nucleotides, the CDR3 is TGTGCCAGCAGCTTAGGTCCTAGCGGGAGCACAGATACGCAGTATTTT. Its protein is CASSLGPSGSTDTQYF.

The chain uses TRBV6-5 and TRBJ1-4, with 8 bases fitting TRBD1. Germline V CDR1 and CDR2: MNHEY, SVGAGI. The CDR3 is made up of 13 amino acids. Trimming took 6 bases from V and 8 from J; bases not matched to a gene: 5. CDR3 nucleotides: TGTGCCAGCAGACAGGGGGTCGGGGAAAAACTGTTTTTT. Translation gives CASRQGVGEKLFF.

The CDR3 is CASSESEVGAFF. The CDR3 DNA sequence: TGCGCCAGCAGTGAGTCGGAGGTCGGAGCTTTCTTT. The genes are TRBV10-2 and TRBJ1-1; D gene ambiguous. The CDR3 is 12 residues long. Germline V gene sequence: CDR1 WSHSY, CDR2 SAAADI. Trimming left V 0 bases short and J 10 bases short, with 9 bases between.

V usage is TRBV6-6 and J usage is TRBJ2-1, with 9 bases fitting TRBD1. The CDR3 runs 15 residues. In germline, CDR1 is MNHNY, CDR2 SVGAGI (reference sequence). Losses at the gene ends were 7 bases for V and 4 bases for J; bases not matched to a gene: 8. The CDR3 DNA reads TGTGCCAGCACCCCGGACAGGGGAAATTACAATGAGCAGTTCTTC. The encoded protein is CASTPDRGNYNEQFF.

The CDR3 DNA follows: TGTGCCAGCAGCGTAAACAGGGGAGGCGGTGAAAAACTGTTTTTT. Translating gives CASSVNRGGGEKLFF. The chain employs TRBV7-2 and TRBJ1-4; 7 bases agree with TRBD1. There are 15 residues in the CDR3. In germline, CDR1 is SGHTA, CDR2 FQGNSA. Trimming at V came to 5 bases and at J to 7 bases, leaving 10 bases not matched to a gene.

V and J are TRBV4-1 and TRBJ2-5; 12 bases match TRBD1. Per germline, CDR1 MGHRA and CDR2 YSYEKL. CDR3 size: 16 residues. V gave up 0 bases and J gave up 4 bases; unmatched junction bases: 3. The CDR3 coding sequence is TGCGCCAGCAGCCAAGAAGGGACAGGGGGCGCAGAGACCCAGTACTTC. Protein: CASSQEGTGGAETQYF.

This chain connects TRBV9 to TRBJ1-1, with a possible D match to TRBD1 (5 bases). CDR3 length: 14 residues. The V gene lost 0 bases and the J gene lost 3 bases, with 9 bases spanning the gap. Per germline, CDR1 SGDLS and CDR2 YYNGEE. The CDR3 bases are TGTGCCAGCAGCGTAGGAGACAGAGACACTGAAGCTTTCTTT. It specifies CASSVGDRDTEAFF.

This clone was picked up a small number of times. The V call is TRBV5-4, the J call TRBJ2-1; TRBD2 agrees at 8 bases. Germline CDR1 is SGHNT and CDR2 is YYREEE (reference sequence). The CDR3 is made up of 15 amino acids. V was clipped by 4 bases and J by 8 bases; unmatched bases: 11. As DNA, the CDR3 is TGTGCCAGCAGCCAATCCGGGGGGGCTTATGATGAGCAGTTCTTC. Translation: CASSQSGGAYDEQFF.

This chain joins TRBV19 and TRBJ2-3, with D maybe TRBD2 (6 bases). CDR3 length equals 15 residues. Germline CDR1 and CDR2: LNHDA and SQIVND (reference sequence). V was trimmed by 2 bases and J by 3 bases, leaving 12 bases between them. CDR3 loop: CASSIMAGRTDTQYF. The CDR3 bases are TGTGCCAGTAGTATAATGGCGGGGAGGACAGATACGCAGTATTTT. The full variable domain, completed using reference TRBV19 and TRBJ2-3, is DGGITQSPKYLFRKEGQNVTLSCEQNLNHDAMYWYRQDPGQGLRLIYYSQIVNDFQKGDIAEGYSVSREKKESFPLTVTSAQKNPTAFYLCASSIMAGRTDTQYFGPGTRLTVL.

The chain recombines TRBV10-3 with TRBJ2-3, with 8 bases aligning to TRBD1. V lost 3 bases, J lost 3 bases, and 8 bases stayed unmatched. There are 16 residues in the CDR3. Germline V lookup: CDR1 ENHRY, CDR2 SYGVKD. CDR3: CAISEPDQGATDTQYF. The CDR3 DNA follows: TGTGCCATCAGTGAACCGGATCAGGGGGCAACAGATACGCAGTATTTT.

The gene calls are TRBV5-1 and TRBJ1-6; D is uncertain. V was shortened by 0 bases and J by 5 bases, with 9 bases between the two germline ends. CDR3 length: 15 residues. Germline CDR1 is SGHRS and CDR2 is YFSETQ. DNA for the CDR3: TGCGCCAGCAGCTTGGAACAGTCCGATAATTCACCCCTCCACTTT. Residues: CASSLEQSDNSPLHF.

The rearrangement links TRBV5-4 to TRBJ2-5; D is undetermined. Trimming took 4 bases from V and 3 from J, leaving 10 bases between them. The germline V gene has CDR1 SGHNT and CDR2 YYREEE (reference sequence). CDR3 length: 13 residues. Here the CDR3 reads CASSLQLKETQYF. DNA of the CDR3: TGTGCCAGCAGCCTGCAACTCAAAGAGACCCAGTACTTC. Full variable domain (missing parts from reference TRBV5-4 and TRBJ2-5): ETGVTQSPTHLIKTRGQQVTLRCSSQSGHNTVSWYQQALGQGPQFIFQYYREEENGRGNFPPRFSGLQFPNYSSELNVNALELDDSALYLCASSLQLKETQYFGPGTRLLVL.